These 25 T cell receptor beta chains came from one sample sequenced in a study of long-term antiretroviral therapy in people with HIV. A v3.0 immunoSEQ assay was performed at survey level. TCRdb keeps only in-frame clones here, not all; method: immunoSEQ multiplex PCR. The repertoire holds approximately 31,000 clones, about 96% seen once, with around 2.7% in the top ten. The input for sequencing was unsorted PBMCs, taken 6.9 years after starting antiretroviral therapy. The receptors derive from a young man with HIV.

The chain employs TRBV13 and TRBJ2-1; D gene ambiguous. Trimming shortened V by 1 base and J by 1 base, and 2 bases separated the two germline ends. Germline V gene lookup returns CDR1 PRHDT and CDR2 FYEKMQ (reference sequence). CDR3 size: 13 residues. The CDR3 DNA reads as TGTGCCAGCAGCTTAGCTTCCTACAATGAGCAGTTCTTC. It codes for CASSLASYNEQFF.

The J gene is TRBJ2-5, the V gene TRBV14, with 7 bases aligning to TRBD2. This CDR3 contains 17 residues. Per the germline V gene, CDR1 is SGHDN and CDR2 is FVKESK. J was trimmed by 4 bases and V by 1 base; bases with no gene match: 12. The CDR3 sequence is CASSQGLAGDARETQYF. The CDR3 DNA sequence: TGTGCCAGCAGCCAAGGGCTGGCGGGGGATGCGAGAGAGACCCAGTACTTC.

V usage is TRBV6-5 and J usage is TRBJ2-1; D call uncertain. The germline V gene encodes CDR1 MNHEY and CDR2 SVGAGI. CDR3 length: 15 amino acids. The V end was cut by 5 bases, the J end by 4 bases, with 15 bases between. CDR3 region: CASSRDNGEYNEQFF. The DNA for the CDR3 is TGTGCCAGCAGTCGCGATAATGGGGAATACAATGAGCAGTTCTTC.

CDR3 sequence (DNA): TGTGCCAGCAGCAAAGAGGAGGGTGGGGCCCAGTACTTC. Amino acids: CASSKEEGGAQYF. This chain uses TRBV21-1 with TRBJ2-5; the table's TRBD2 call for D was not verified on the DNA. TRBV21-1 is classified as a pseudogene. The CDR3 is 13 residues long.

The table lists this clone with a count of one. The chain couples TRBV5-1 to TRBJ2-3; TRBD2 matches 12 bases. The V gene end was trimmed by 3 bases and the J gene end by 9 bases; junction bases not matched to a gene: 20. The CDR3 consists of 19 residues. The germline gives CDR1 SGHRS, CDR2 YFSETQ. The CDR3: CASSSPSARTSGAKETQYF. The CDR3 DNA is TGCGCCAGCAGCTCCCCTTCCGCTAGGACTAGCGGGGCCAAGGAGACGCAGTATTTT.

The chain joins TRBV6-5 to TRBJ1-5; D not certain. V lost 2 bases and J lost 6, with 11 bases in between. There are 14 residues in the CDR3. Germline V gene sequence: CDR1 MNHEY, CDR2 SVGAGI. The CDR3, as DNA: TGTGCCAGCAGTTACGTGGTGGAGGGTCAGCCCCAGCATTTT. This gives the protein CASSYVVEGQPQHF.

The chain carries TRBV28 and TRBJ1-1, with unresolved D. Between the trimmed V and J ends, which lost 8 bases and 5 bases, there was a span of 24 bases. The CDR3 has 16 amino acids. Germline CDR1 MDHEN, CDR2 SYDVKM. CDR3 loop: CASSRADSFEETEAFF. CDR3 DNA sequence: TGTGCCAGCTCTCGGGCGGATAGTTTCGAAGAGACTGAAGCTTTCTTT.

As regards this clone: Because it lacks the conserved phenylalanine or tryptophan at the end, this CDR3 is likely a read error. The CDR3 sequence is CASSSRTEDYGYTL. The CDR3 DNA is TGCGCCAGCAGCTCTCGGACCGAGGACTATGGCTACACCCTC. The chain is built from TRBV5-1 and TRBJ1-2; D unclear. This CDR3 has 14 residues. V lost 3 bases and J 3 bases, leaving 12 bases between the germline ends. Germline assignment: CDR1 SGHRS and CDR2 YFSETQ.

This chain links TRBV6-5 with TRBJ1-5; possibly TRBD1 for D (5 bases). Trimming removed 2 bases at V and 2 bases at J, with 7 bases between. The CDR3 is made up of 14 amino acids. CDR1 MNHEY and CDR2 SVGAGI come from the germline V gene. Here the CDR3 DNA reads TGTGCCAGCAGTTACGGACAAGGCAATCAGCCCCAGCATTTT. Translated, it gives CASSYGQGNQPQHF.

V and J are TRBV30 and TRBJ2-1; 10 bases map to TRBD2. V dropped 5 bases and J dropped 14; count of bases not matched to a gene: 12. This CDR3 has 13 amino acids. The germline CDR1 and CDR2 sequences are GTSNPN and SVGIG (reference sequence). CDR3 nucleotide sequence: TGTGCCTGGGGCTTAACAGGACTAGCGGTTAAGTTCTTC. Amino acids: CAWGLTGLAVKFF.

The V gene is TRBV30, the J gene TRBJ1-4, with D uncertain. The V gene's germline CDR1 is GTSNPN and CDR2 SVGIG (reference sequence). The V end lost 8 bases, the J end lost 8 bases, and 9 bases lay between the germline ends. The CDR3 is 10 amino acids. DNA for the CDR3: TGTGCCGGGAAGGGAGAAAAACTGTTTTTT. This encodes CAGKGEKLFF.

J is TRBJ2-4 and V is TRBV10-3, with TRBD1 matching over 8 bases. V was pared by 2 bases and J by 7 bases, with 10 bases of the junction left unmatched. Per germline, CDR1 ENHRY and CDR2 SYGVKD. The CDR3 is made up of 16 amino acids. The CDR3 reads CAISEDPTGTGNIQYF. CDR3 coding DNA: TGTGCCATCAGTGAGGACCCCACCGGGACAGGTAACATTCAGTACTTC.

CDR3 protein: CASRLNTGELFF. CDR3 DNA: TGTGCCAGTCGGCTGAACACCGGGGAGCTGTTTTTT. The chain couples TRBV19 to TRBJ2-2, with D uncertain. CDR3 length equals 12 residues. CDR1 LNHDA and CDR2 SQIVND come from the germline V gene (reference sequence). V shed 8 bases and J shed 1 base, with 5 bases lying between them.

The chain carries TRBV7-9 and TRBJ2-2, with 7 bases that match TRBD1. The CDR3 contains 16 residues. The V segment lost 5 bases and the J segment 5 bases; nucleotides outside the gene matches: 11. The germline V gene has CDR1 SEHNR and CDR2 FQNEAQ (reference sequence). This CDR3 reads CASSQRTGERTGELFF. In nucleotides, the CDR3 is TGTGCCAGCAGCCAAAGGACAGGCGAGAGGACCGGGGAGCTGTTTTTT.

The chain uses TRBV7-6 and TRBJ1-4; 7 bases fit TRBD1. The junction had 4 bases not matched to a gene; V was cut back by 3 bases and J by 3 bases. This CDR3 spans 15 amino acids. CDR1 is SGHVS, CDR2 FNYEAQ, per germline. In nucleotides, the CDR3 is TGTGCCAGCAGCTTGGACGGGACAGCTAATGAAAAACTGTTTTTT. It is translated as CASSLDGTANEKLFF.

Concerning this clone: A read error may produce the germline difference seen at one junction end. The J gene is TRBJ2-7, the V gene TRBV7-2, with TRBD2 matching 10 bases. Per germline, CDR1 SGHTA and CDR2 FQGNSA. This CDR3 comprises 14 residues. Here the CDR3 reads CASSVAGGTYEQYF. The CDR3 DNA reads TGTGCCAGCAGCGTAGCGGGGGGAACCTACGAGCAGTACTTC.

The chain combines TRBV6-5 with TRBJ2-1; possibly TRBD1 or TRBD2 for D (5 bases each). Germline V CDR1 and CDR2: MNHEY, SVGAGI. Between the trimmed V and J ends, which lost 4 bases and 4 bases, there was a span of 8 bases. The CDR3 is 13 residues long. The CDR3 loop is CASSLGPYNEQFF. The CDR3 nucleotides read TGTGCCAGCAGTTTGGGACCATACAATGAGCAGTTCTTC.

This clone appeared a single time. The chain links TRBV5-1 to TRBJ1-1, with 12 bases lining up with TRBD1. The V gene end was trimmed by 5 bases and the J gene end by 5 bases; junction bases not matched to a gene: 10. The CDR3 has 16 amino acids. CDR1 is SGHRS, CDR2 YFSETQ, per germline. The CDR3 loop reads CASSLAGTGGLTEAFF. The CDR3 DNA follows: TGCGCCAGCAGTCTAGCTGGGACAGGGGGCCTGACTGAAGCTTTCTTT. Looking up the rest from reference TRBV5-1 and TRBJ1-1 gives the full variable domain: KAGVTQTPRYLIKTRGQQVTLSCSPISGHRSVSWYQQTPGQGLQFLFEYFSETQRNKGNFPGRFSGRQFSNSRSEMNVSTLELGDSALYLCASSLAGTGGLTEAFFGQGTRLTVV.

DNA of the CDR3: TGTGCCTGTCGGGGGGAAGGGAAGAACACTGAAGCTTTCTTT. Translation: CACRGEGKNTEAFF. V and J are TRBV19 and TRBJ1-1, with TRBD1 as a possible D gene (5 bases). Trimming took off 11 bases at V and 1 base at J, with 17 bases between the two ends. CDR1 LNHDA and CDR2 SQIVND come from the germline V gene (reference sequence). This CDR3 has 14 amino acids.

V is TRBV7-3 and J is TRBJ2-1; a weak D match, TRBD2 (7 bases). V lost 4 bases to trimming and J lost 5 bases, with 15 bases between them. The CDR3 is made up of 15 amino acids. Germline loops: CDR1 SGHTA, CDR2 FQGTGA. The CDR3 spells CASSSPGGIDNEQFF. In DNA form, the CDR3 reads TGTGCCAGCAGCTCTCCGGGGGGCATCGACAATGAGCAGTTCTTC.

V gene TRBV6-5 combines with J gene TRBJ1-5; no reliable D call. Looked up from germline, CDR1 is MNHEY and CDR2 is SVGAGI. This CDR3 contains 13 residues. The V gene lost 4 bases and the J gene lost 10 bases, with 14 bases spanning the gap. Here the CDR3 DNA reads TGTGCCAGCAGTTCTGGAAAAGACCTACCCCAGCATTTT. It yields the protein CASSSGKDLPQHF.

J is TRBJ2-7 and V is TRBV7-9, with D possibly being TRBD1 or TRBD2 (5 bases each). Trimming took 5 bases from V and 7 from J, leaving 21 bases between them. CDR1 SEHNR and CDR2 FQNEAQ come from the germline V gene (reference sequence). CDR3 length equals 15 residues. CDR3 nucleotides: TGTGCCAGCAGCCCCTCGCGCCCTACCTGGGGGGAGCAGTACTTC. The encoded protein is CASSPSRPTWGEQYF.

The rearrangement links TRBV4-1 to TRBJ2-7, with D perhaps matching TRBD1 (6 bases). Germline CDR1 reads MGHRA; CDR2 reads YSYEKL. The CDR3 has 15 residues. The ends were cut back, 4 bases at V and 2 bases at J, with 15 bases in the middle. CDR3 protein: CASSLAPDSPYEQYF. CDR3 DNA: TGCGCCAGCAGCCTCGCGCCGGACAGCCCCTACGAGCAGTACTTC.

The chain couples TRBV13 to TRBJ2-1; a weak D match, TRBD2 (5 bases). Trimming removed 0 bases from V and 7 bases from J, with 16 bases in between. The germline V gene encodes CDR1 PRHDT and CDR2 FYEKMQ (reference sequence). This CDR3 has 16 residues. CDR3 bases: TGTGCCAGCAGCTTAGGCAGTCGAGGGATTGGGAATGAGCAGTTCTTC. Amino acid sequence: CASSLGSRGIGNEQFF.

The rearrangement links TRBV19 to TRBJ1-1; D remains ambiguous. CDR3 size: 13 residues. The germline V gene has CDR1 LNHDA and CDR2 SQIVND (reference sequence). V lost 3 bases and J lost 3, with 8 bases in between. CDR3 nucleotide sequence: TGTGCCAGTAGTATTTCGGACCACACTGAAGCTTTCTTT. It codes for CASSISDHTEAFF.